This TCR beta chain was captured in a study of STAT5B mutations in CD4+ large granular lymphocyte leukemia. General study findings and limits: 8/27 top patient clones versus 2/35 control clones were TRBV06-family.

Details on this clone: Antigen: not known.

Control samples were healthy donors' buffy coats. Sequencing was at survey level. Original processing methods: The detection floor for productive clonotype frequency was 2.59 x 10-5. Here immunoSEQ multiplex PCR was the method, and the copy in TCRdb shows in-frame clones only, minus some. V, J and clone size reflect that table, while D and trimming were determined from the DNA. This sample carries about 34,000 clones, 65% to 75% of them seen once, and the ten largest clones take 0.85% to 1.2%. Germline assignment: CDR1 LNHDA and CDR2 SQIVND (reference sequence). V shed 5 bases, J shed 4 bases, and the junction held 10 bases outside the gene matches. There are 15 residues in the CDR3.

Sequencing was done on a sample of CD4+ T cells from blood buffy coats. This receptor was obtained from a human donor in good health. The V and J genes are TRBV19 and TRBJ2-7; 8 nucleotides match TRBD1. The CDR3 DNA is TGTGCCAGTAGTTGGAGGACAGGGAGGCAATACGAGCAGTACTTC. Protein: CASSWRTGRQYEQYF.